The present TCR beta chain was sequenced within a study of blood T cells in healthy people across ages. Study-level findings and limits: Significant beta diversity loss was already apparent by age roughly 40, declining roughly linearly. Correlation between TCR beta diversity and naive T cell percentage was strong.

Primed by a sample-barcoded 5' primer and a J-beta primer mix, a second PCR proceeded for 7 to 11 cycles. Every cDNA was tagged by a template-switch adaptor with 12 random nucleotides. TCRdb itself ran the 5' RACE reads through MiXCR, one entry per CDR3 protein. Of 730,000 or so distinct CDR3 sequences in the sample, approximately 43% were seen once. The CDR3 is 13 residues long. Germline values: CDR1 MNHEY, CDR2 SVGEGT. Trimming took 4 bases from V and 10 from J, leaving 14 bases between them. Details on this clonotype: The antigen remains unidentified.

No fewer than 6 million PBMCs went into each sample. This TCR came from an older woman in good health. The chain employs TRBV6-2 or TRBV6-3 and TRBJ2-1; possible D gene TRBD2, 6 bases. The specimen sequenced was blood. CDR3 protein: CASSFQGLSEQFF. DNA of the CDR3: TGTGCCAGCAGTTTCCAAGGACTATCCGAGCAGTTCTTC.